Here is one T cell receptor (beta chain) with its context. Its antigen is unidentified. Sequencing was performed with immunoSEQ multiplex PCR; in TCRdb, only in-frame clones are kept and a portion is missing. Seen here are 600,000 to 800,000 clones, around 70% observed once, and the top ten hold around 1.8%. The data originate from a study of shared clonotypes between healthy human individuals. Findings and caveats of the study: Only blood was sampled; tissue repertoires likely differ. Rarefaction curves obtained for sorted subsets showed sequencing incomplete despite large depth. Among the subsets, naive ones generally showed larger estimated richness than memory ones.

This TCR came from a woman aged 30 to 39 in good health. Input material: memory CD4+ T cells sorted from blood. This sample's subset: CD45RA-negative fraction.

For the CDR3, the DNA is TGTGCCAGCAGTGATAGGGGTGGGGCTAATGAAAAACTGTTTTTT. The encoded protein is CASSDRGGANEKLFF. This chain uses TRBV2 with TRBJ1-4; perhaps TRBD1 as D (5 bases). Germline V gene lookup returns CDR1 SNHLY and CDR2 FYNNEI. CDR3 size: 15 residues. The V gene lost 3 bases and the J gene lost 3 bases, with 11 bases spanning the gap.